This T cell receptor (beta chain) derives from a study of blood T cell repertoires in COVID-19. In the study overall: The study drew acute and convalescent COVID-19 samples from the United States, Italy and Spain.

CDR1 is SEHNR, CDR2 FQNEAQ, per germline (reference sequence). CDR3 length equals 13 residues. V lost 3 bases to trimming and J lost 3 bases, with 9 bases between them. TCRdb's copy holds only in-frame clones and misses some; the assay was immunoSEQ multiplex PCR. Of some 200,000 clones in the sample, around nine tenths are singletons; the top ten hold roughly an eighth. Seattle's enrolled individuals joined amid active infection and were then monitored longitudinally. The chain links TRBV7-9 to TRBJ2-7; tentatively, D is TRBD1 (6 bases). This receptor was obtained from a woman aged 70-85 years with COVID-19, enrolled during active disease. The specimen was peripheral blood. The CDR3 reads CASSLGAGYEQYF. Written as DNA, the CDR3 is TGTGCCAGCAGCTTGGGGGCGGGCTACGAGCAGTACTTC.